This TCR beta chain was sequenced in a study of regulatory dendritic cells for organ transplantation (dated by TCRdb to 2017 to 2019). About the study as a whole: Regulatory dendritic cells were generated from monocytes cultured with vitamin D3 on days 0 and 4 and IL-10 on day 4. On day 6, LPS was added to the DC cultures to test how the DCs responded to a strong maturation-inducing agent. Sorted naive and memory CD4+ and CD8+ T cells had their TCRbeta repertoires sequenced both before and after allostimulation with either regulatory or mature dendritic cells. Broader findings and caveats from the paper: Among the resting subsets, the most alloreactive TCR clonotypes were found in memory CD8+ T cells. The authors pointed out considerable heterogeneity between individuals in the alloreactive memory CD8+ T cell pool, and only two subjects were sequenced. The repertoires of naive CD4+ and CD8+ T cells were highly diverse, while memory cell repertoires were less diverse, with memory CD8+ cells being the most oligoclonal. Expansion of memory CD8+ clones was induced by allostimulation in both subjects, but more limited expansion appeared to be induced by regulatory dendritic cells than by mature dendritic cells.

Sorted T cell subsets were CFSE-labeled and co-cultured for five to six days with allogeneic regulatory or mature dendritic cells at a 1:10 DC:T ratio. FACS was used to sort CD4+ or CD8+ cells into naive T cells, defined as CD45RA+, and memory T cells, defined as CD45RO+. Two healthy control subjects provided the T cells used for TCR sequencing. Genomic DNA was extracted with the Qiagen DNeasy Blood & Tissue Kit. A multiplexed two-step PCR with Vbeta-specific forward primers and Jbeta-specific reverse primers was used to amplify the TCRbeta CDR3 regions. Through the immunoSEQ service, TCRbeta libraries were sequenced on an Illumina instrument. The authors' analysis ran thus. IMGT annotation was used to assign V, D and J genes, and synthetic CDR3 analogues were used to correct counts for multiplex PCR bias. The immunoSEQ Analyzer calculated repertoire clonality as one minus the normalized Shannon entropy. Clonal expansion was defined using Fisher's exact test with Benjamini-Hochberg false discovery rate control and a two-tailed threshold of P<0.01. The clones in this table, taken by TCRdb from immuneACCESS, are in-frame only. Not every clone is retained; where verified, under half of the shortfall comes from an unresolved V gene, and the cause of the rest is unknown. The D gene and trimming were derived from the DNA, and the V and J assignments and clone size from that table. The sample has under 4,500 clones on record, approximately 60% of them singletons. The ten top clones hold approximately 17% of the sample.

On this clone: Its antigen has not been determined. The junction departs from the called germline gene at one end, perhaps through a read error.

The CDR3 spans 12 residues, from the cysteine through the phenylalanine. The only DNA kept is the CDR3, 36 bases in frame from the first base. CDR1 and CDR2 are read off the germline V gene as MGHRA and YSYEKL. Sequencing was carried out using memory CD8+ T cells from blood cultured with regulatory dendritic cells. Read against the paper, the sample's cell subset or site label means: CD45RO+ memory T cells. The chain is made from TRBV4-1 and TRBJ1-3, with the identity of the D gene unclear. The TCR originated in a human donor in good health. The nucleotide sequence reads TGCGCCAGCAGCATCCTTGGAGACACCATATATTTT. This translates into CASSILGDTIYF.